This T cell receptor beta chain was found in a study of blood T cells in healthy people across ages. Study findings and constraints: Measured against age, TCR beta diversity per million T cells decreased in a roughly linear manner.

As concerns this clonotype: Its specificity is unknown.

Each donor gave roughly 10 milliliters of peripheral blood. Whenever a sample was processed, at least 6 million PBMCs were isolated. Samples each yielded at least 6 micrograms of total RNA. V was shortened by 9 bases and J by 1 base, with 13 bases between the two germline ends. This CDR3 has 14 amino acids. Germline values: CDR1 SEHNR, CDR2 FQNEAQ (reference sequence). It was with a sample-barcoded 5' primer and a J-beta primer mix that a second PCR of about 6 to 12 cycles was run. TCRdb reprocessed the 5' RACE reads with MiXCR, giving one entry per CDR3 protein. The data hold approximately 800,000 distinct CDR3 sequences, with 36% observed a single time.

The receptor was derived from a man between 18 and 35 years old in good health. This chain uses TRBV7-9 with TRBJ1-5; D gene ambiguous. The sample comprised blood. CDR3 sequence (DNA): TGTGCCAGTAGCGCCGTTTCCAGCAATCAGCCCCAGCATTTT. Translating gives CASSAVSSNQPQHF.